The 12 T cell receptor beta chains reported below all come from one sample, sequenced in a study of control samples from healthy donors and cancer patients. Libraries were prepared by immunoSEQ multiplex PCR; TCRdb keeps only in-frame clonotypes and omits some of them. Of approximately 140,000 clones listed, 90% to 95% are singletons. The specimen sequenced was blood. These receptors were taken from a man aged 18-30 years in good health.

As DNA, the CDR3 is TGTGCCAGCAGATTAAGCGGGAGCGGCTACAATGAGCAGTTCTTC. Encoded protein: CASRLSGSGYNEQFF. The V and J genes are TRBV28 and TRBJ2-1; 8 bases match TRBD2. Germline trimming cut 6 bases from V and 3 bases from J; bases unmatched to any gene: 7. The CDR3 totals 15 residues. CDR1 is MDHEN, CDR2 SYDVKM, per germline.

The chain recombines TRBV19 with TRBJ2-2; 7 bases fit TRBD1. The V gene end was trimmed by 8 bases and the J gene end by 5 bases; junction bases not matched to a gene: 8. Germline CDR1 reads LNHDA; CDR2 reads SQIVND (reference sequence). The CDR3 runs 14 residues. The CDR3 reads CASGFTGDTGELFF. The DNA of the CDR3 is TGTGCCAGTGGGTTTACAGGGGATACCGGGGAGCTGTTTTTT.

This chain links TRBV2 with TRBJ2-1, with a weak D call TRBD2 (6 bases). Trimming took off 4 bases at V and 2 bases at J, with 15 bases between the two ends. Germline lookup yields CDR1 SNHLY and CDR2 FYNNEI. This CDR3 contains 16 residues. In DNA form, the CDR3 reads TGTGCCAGCAGTGGGTACGGGACTCCCACCTACAATGAGCAGTTCTTC. Protein: CASSGYGTPTYNEQFF.

The chain links TRBV7-8 to TRBJ2-6; either TRBD1 or TRBD2 may fit D (5 bases each). V was trimmed by 0 bases and J by 4 bases, leaving 13 bases between them. Germline-derived CDR1 and CDR2 are SGHVS and FQNEAQ. The CDR3 has 17 amino acids. The CDR3 here is CASSLARGAGGANVLTF. Written as DNA, the CDR3 is TGTGCCAGCAGCTTAGCTCGAGGGGCGGGCGGGGCCAACGTCCTGACTTTC.

The chain combines TRBV4-1 with TRBJ1-2; TRBD1 is a possible D gene (6 bases). There are 13 residues in the CDR3. CDR1 and CDR2 from the germline V gene are MGHRA and YSYEKL. The germline V and J ends were trimmed by 1 base and 8 bases, with 11 bases remaining between them. The CDR3 DNA reads TGCGCCAGCAGCCAAGGTCAGGGGCAAGGCTACACCTTC. Translating it yields CASSQGQGQGYTF.

This chain links TRBV7-2 with TRBJ2-1; the match to TRBD1 covers 9 bases. The V gene end was trimmed by 2 bases and the J gene end by 7 bases; junction bases not matched to a gene: 6. This CDR3 has 15 amino acids. The V gene's germline CDR1 is SGHTA and CDR2 FQGNSA. The CDR3 reads CASSLRTGDRNEQFF. DNA for the CDR3: TGTGCCAGCAGCTTAAGGACAGGGGATAGAAATGAGCAGTTCTTC.

The genes are TRBV6-6 and TRBJ2-3; TRBD2 might be the D (6 bases). The germline gives CDR1 MNHNY, CDR2 SVGAGI (reference sequence). Trimming stripped 3 bases from V and 5 bases from J, with 9 bases between. This CDR3 is built from 13 residues. CDR3 DNA sequence: TGTGCCAGCAGTTATTCAGCGGGAGATACGCAGTATTTT. This codes for CASSYSAGDTQYF.

Only a few counts were recorded for this clone. This chain joins TRBV7-9 and TRBJ1-2, with TRBD1 matching over 8 bases. The CDR3 sequence is 16 residues long. Per germline, CDR1 SEHNR and CDR2 FQNEAQ (reference sequence). J lost 4 bases, V lost 6 bases, and 13 bases had no gene match. Here the CDR3 reads CASSYNRDRIAYGYTF. DNA for the CDR3: TGTGCCAGCAGTTACAACCGGGACAGGATCGCCTATGGCTACACCTTC. The whole variable domain, filled in from reference TRBV7-9 and TRBJ1-2, reads DTGVSQNPRHKITKRGQNVTFRCDPISEHNRLYWYRQTLGQGPEFLTYFQNEAQLEKSRLLSDRFSAERPKGSFSTLEIQRTEQGDSAMYLCASSYNRDRIAYGYTFGSGTRLTVV.

The chain recombines TRBV27 with TRBJ2-5, with a weak D call TRBD2 (6 bases). The CDR3 consists of 15 residues. Trimming left V 6 bases short and J 9 bases short, with 23 bases between. Germline values: CDR1 MNHEY, CDR2 SMNVEV (reference sequence). CDR3 in amino acids: CASREGGTPGWAQYF. The CDR3 region has the DNA TGTGCCAGCAGGGAAGGAGGGACCCCTGGTTGGGCCCAGTACTTC.

This chain's CDR3 is CASSFPGPRTEAFF. For the CDR3, the DNA is TGTGCCAGCAGCTTCCCCGGACCCCGCACTGAAGCTTTCTTT. The chain combines TRBV7-2 with TRBJ1-1; D not resolved. Per germline, CDR1 SGHTA and CDR2 FQGNSA. This CDR3 spans 14 amino acids. V dropped 3 bases and J dropped 4 bases, with 12 bases sitting between them.

The chain joins TRBV9 to TRBJ2-2, with 14 bases lining up with TRBD2. Per germline, CDR1 SGDLS and CDR2 YYNGEE. Unmatched junction bases numbered 4, after V lost 2 bases and J lost 4 bases. The CDR3 is 17 residues long. The CDR3 is CASSVGLAGGGTGELFF. The CDR3 bases are TGTGCCAGCAGCGTCGGACTAGCGGGGGGCGGCACCGGGGAGCTGTTTTTT.

The gene calls are TRBV4-3 and TRBJ1-2, with D possibly TRBD1 on 6 matching bases. Deletions cut 3 bases from V and 3 bases from J, with 11 bases between. Germline CDR1 reads LGHNA; CDR2 reads YSLEER. CDR3 length equals 14 residues. The CDR3 reads CASSQQTGHYGYTF. The CDR3 DNA follows: TGCGCCAGCAGCCAGCAGACAGGACACTATGGCTACACCTTC.